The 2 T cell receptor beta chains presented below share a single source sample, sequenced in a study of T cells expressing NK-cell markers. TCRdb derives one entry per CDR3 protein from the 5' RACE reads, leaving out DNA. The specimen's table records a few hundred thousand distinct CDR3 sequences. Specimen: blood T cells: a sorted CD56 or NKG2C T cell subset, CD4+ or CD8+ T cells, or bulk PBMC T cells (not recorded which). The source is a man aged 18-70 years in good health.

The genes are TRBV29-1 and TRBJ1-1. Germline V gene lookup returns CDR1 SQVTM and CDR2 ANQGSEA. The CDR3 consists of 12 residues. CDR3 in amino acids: CSVAGRWTEAFF.

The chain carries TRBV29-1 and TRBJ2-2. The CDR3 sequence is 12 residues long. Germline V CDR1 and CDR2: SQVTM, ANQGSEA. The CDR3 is CSVDGTTGELFF.